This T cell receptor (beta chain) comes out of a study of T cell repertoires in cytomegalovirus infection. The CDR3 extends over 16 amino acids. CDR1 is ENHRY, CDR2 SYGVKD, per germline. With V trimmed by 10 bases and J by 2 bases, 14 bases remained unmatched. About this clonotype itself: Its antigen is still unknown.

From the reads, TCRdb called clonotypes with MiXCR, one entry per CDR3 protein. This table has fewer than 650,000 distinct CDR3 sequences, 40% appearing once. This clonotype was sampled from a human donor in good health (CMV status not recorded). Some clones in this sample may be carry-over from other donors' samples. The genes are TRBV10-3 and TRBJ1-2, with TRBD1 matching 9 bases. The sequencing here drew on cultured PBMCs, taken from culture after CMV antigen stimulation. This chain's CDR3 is CATEGQGQPSNYGYTF. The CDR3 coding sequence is TGTGCCACCGAGGGACAGGGTCAACCTTCCAACTATGGCTACACCTTC.